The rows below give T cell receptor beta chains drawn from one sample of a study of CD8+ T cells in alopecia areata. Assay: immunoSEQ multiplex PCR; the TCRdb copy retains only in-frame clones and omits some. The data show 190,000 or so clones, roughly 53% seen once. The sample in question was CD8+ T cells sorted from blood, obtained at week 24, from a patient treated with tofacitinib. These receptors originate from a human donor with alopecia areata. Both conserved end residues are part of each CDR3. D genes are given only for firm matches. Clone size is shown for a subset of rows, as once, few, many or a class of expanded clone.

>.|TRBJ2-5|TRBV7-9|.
CASSLVSSSGTQYF
TGTGCCAGCAGCTTAGTGTCATCGTCAGGGACCCAGTACTTC
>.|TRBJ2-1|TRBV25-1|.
CASSDRYNEQFF
TGTGCCAGCAGCGACAGATACAATGAGCAGTTCTTC
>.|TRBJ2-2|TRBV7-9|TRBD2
CASSHPLAGGTGELFF
TGTGCCAGCAGCCATCCACTAGCGGGGGGCACCGGGGAGCTGTTTTTT
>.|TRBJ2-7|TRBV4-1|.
CASSQETSSFREQYF
TGCGCCAGCAGCCAGGAAACTAGCAGTTTTCGCGAGCAGTACTTC
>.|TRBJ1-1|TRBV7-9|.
CASSFYRNDEAFF
TGTGCCAGCAGCTTTTACAGGAATGATGAAGCTTTCTTT
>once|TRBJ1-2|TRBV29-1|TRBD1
CSGRQGDYGYTF
TGCAGCGGACGACAGGGGGACTATGGCTACACCTTC
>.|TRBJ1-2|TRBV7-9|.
CASSTWSGEGGYTF
TGTGCCAGCAGCACCTGGTCGGGGGAAGGTGGCTACACCTTC
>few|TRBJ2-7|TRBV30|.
CAWSVLYEQYF
TGTGCCTGGAGTGTTCTGTACGAGCAGTACTTC
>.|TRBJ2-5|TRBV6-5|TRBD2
CASSSAGGQETQYF
TGTGCCAGCAGTTCAGCGGGGGGCCAAGAGACCCAGTACTTC
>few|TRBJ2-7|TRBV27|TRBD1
CASSHRDRGYEQYF
TGTGCCAGCAGTCACCGGGACAGGGGGTACGAGCAGTACTTC
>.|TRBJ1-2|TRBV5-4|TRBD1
CASSMDREYYGYTF
TGTGCCAGCAGCATGGACAGGGAATACTATGGCTACACCTTC
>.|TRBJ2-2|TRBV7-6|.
CASSSRLMADTGELFF
TGTGCCAGCAGCTCCCGACTGATGGCAGATACCGGGGAGCTGTTTTTT
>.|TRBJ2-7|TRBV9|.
CASSGVNYEQYF
TGTGCCAGCAGCGGGGTGAATTACGAGCAGTACTTC
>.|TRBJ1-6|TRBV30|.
CAWRGVGNSPLHF
TGTGCCTGGAGGGGAGTAGGAAATTCACCCCTCCACTTT
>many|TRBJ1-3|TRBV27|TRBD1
CASSLSRQGGNTIYF
TGTGCCAGCAGTTTATCGAGACAGGGAGGAAACACCATATATTTT
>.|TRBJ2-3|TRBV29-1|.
CSVAGGITDTQYF
TGCAGCGTGGCAGGGGGGATCACAGATACGCAGTATTTT
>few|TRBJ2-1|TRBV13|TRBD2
CATSSGGTNEQFF
TGTGCCACGTCTAGCGGGGGAACAAATGAGCAGTTCTTC
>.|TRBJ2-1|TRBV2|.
CATPGGRGNEQFF
TGTGCCACCCCCGGCGGTAGAGGCAATGAGCAGTTCTTC
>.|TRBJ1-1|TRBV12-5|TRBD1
CASGFWTGRNTEAFF
TGTGCTAGTGGTTTCTGGACAGGACGGAACACTGAAGCTTTCTTT
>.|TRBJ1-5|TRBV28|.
CASSLWTDNQPQHF
TGTGCCAGCAGTTTATGGACAGATAATCAGCCCCAGCATTTT
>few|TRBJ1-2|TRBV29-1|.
CSVARNYGYTF
TGCAGCGTTGCCCGTAACTATGGCTACACCTTC
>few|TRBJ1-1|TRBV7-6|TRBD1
CASSPPQGMNTEAFF
TGTGCCAGCAGCCCACCACAGGGGATGAACACTGAAGCTTTCTTT
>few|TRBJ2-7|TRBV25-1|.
CASLVGNEQYF
TGTGCCAGTTTGGTTGGAAACGAGCAGTACTTC
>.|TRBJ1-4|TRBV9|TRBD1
CASSSRTGMNEKLFF
TGTGCCAGCAGCAGCCGGACAGGGATGAATGAAAAACTGTTTTTT
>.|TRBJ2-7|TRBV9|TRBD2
CASSPRTSAYEQYF
TGTGCCAGCAGCCCGAGGACTAGCGCCTACGAGCAGTACTTC
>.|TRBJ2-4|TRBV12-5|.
CASGLVPGKVGNIQYF
TGTGCTAGTGGTTTGGTACCAGGGAAGGTCGGAAACATTCAGTACTTC
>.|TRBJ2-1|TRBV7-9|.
CASSSLLRGNNEQFF
TGTGCCAGCAGCTCTTTATTACGGGGGAACAATGAGCAGTTCTTC
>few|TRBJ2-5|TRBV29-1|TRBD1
CSVEDRPQETQYF
TGCAGCGTTGAGGACAGGCCTCAAGAGACCCAGTACTTC
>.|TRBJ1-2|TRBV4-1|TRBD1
CASSPRETGSGNYGYTF
TGCGCCAGCAGCCCCCGTGAGACAGGGTCCGGAAACTATGGCTACACCTTC
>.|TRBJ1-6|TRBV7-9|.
CASSGRAFSPLHF
TGTGCCAGCAGCGGAAGGGCTTTCTCACCCCTCCACTTT
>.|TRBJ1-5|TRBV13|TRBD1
CASSRGQNDQPQHF
TGTGCCAGCAGCAGGGGACAGAATGATCAGCCCCAGCATTTT
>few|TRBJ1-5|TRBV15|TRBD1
CATSKGDRGRGQPQHF
TGTGCCACCAGCAAGGGGGACAGGGGGCGTGGGCAGCCCCAGCATTTT
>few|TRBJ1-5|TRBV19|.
CASSSGDGAAQPQHF
TGTGCCAGTAGTAGTGGGGACGGAGCAGCTCAGCCCCAGCATTTT
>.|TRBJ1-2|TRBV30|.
CAWSPLNYGYTF
TGTGCCTGGAGTCCTCTCAACTATGGCTACACCTTC
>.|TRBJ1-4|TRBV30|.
CAWSEVRFNEKLFF
TGTGCCTGGAGTGAAGTGCGGTTTAATGAAAAACTGTTTTTT
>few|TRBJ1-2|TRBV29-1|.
CSVAGTDYGYTF
TGCAGCGTTGCCGGGACGGACTATGGCTACACCTTC
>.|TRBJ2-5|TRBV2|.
CASSVGTSKETQYF
TGTGCCAGCAGTGTTGGGACCTCTAAGGAGACCCAGTACTTC
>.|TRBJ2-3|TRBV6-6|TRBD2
CASSLSGGADTQYF
TGTGCCAGCAGTTTATCGGGGGGGGCCGATACGCAGTATTTT
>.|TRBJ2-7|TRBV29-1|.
CSVVSEGLIYEQYF
TGCAGCGTTGTTAGTGAGGGGTTAATATACGAGCAGTACTTC
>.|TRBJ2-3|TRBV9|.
CASSANGRDTDTQYF
TGTGCCAGCAGCGCCAATGGTAGAGACACAGATACGCAGTATTTT
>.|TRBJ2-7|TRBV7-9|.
CASSLGGSGIRYEQYF
TGTGCCAGCAGCTTAGGTGGTTCGGGTATCCGCTACGAGCAGTACTTC
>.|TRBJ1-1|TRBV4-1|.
CASSQDEDTEAFF
TGCGCCAGCAGCCAAGATGAGGACACTGAAGCTTTCTTT
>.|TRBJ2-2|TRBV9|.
CASSPTVGDPNTGELFF
TGTGCCAGCAGCCCCACAGTTGGGGACCCGAACACCGGGGAGCTGTTTTTT
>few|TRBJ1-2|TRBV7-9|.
CASSSETSGYTF
TGTGCCAGCAGCTCCGAGACTAGTGGCTACACCTTC
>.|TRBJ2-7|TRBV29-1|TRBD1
CSVIRTGPYEQYF
TGCAGCGTTATTAGGACAGGGCCCTACGAGCAGTACTTC
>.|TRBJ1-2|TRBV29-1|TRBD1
CSVEPDRGTEGYTF
TGCAGCGTTGAACCGGACAGGGGAACAGAGGGCTACACCTTC
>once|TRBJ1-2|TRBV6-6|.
CASSEATYGYTF
TGTGCCAGCAGTGAGGCAACCTATGGCTACACCTTC
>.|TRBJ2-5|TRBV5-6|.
CASSFGTTAGETQYF
TGTGCCAGCAGTTTTGGGACGACGGCGGGAGAGACCCAGTACTTC
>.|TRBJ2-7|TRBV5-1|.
CASSLTGSNEQYF
TGCGCCAGCAGCTTGACAGGGTCCAACGAGCAGTACTTC
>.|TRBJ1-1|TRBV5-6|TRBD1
CASSPDRANTEAFF
TGTGCCAGCAGCCCCGACAGGGCGAACACTGAAGCTTTCTTT
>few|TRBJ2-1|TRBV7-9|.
CASSFGPEQFF
TGTGCCAGCAGTTTCGGGCCTGAGCAGTTCTTC
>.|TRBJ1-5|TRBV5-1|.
CASSLDTNQPQHF
TGCGCCAGCAGCTTGGACACAAATCAGCCCCAGCATTTT
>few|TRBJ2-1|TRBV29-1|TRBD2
CSVEGTSGVYNEQFF
TGCAGCGTTGAAGGGACTAGCGGGGTATACAATGAGCAGTTCTTC
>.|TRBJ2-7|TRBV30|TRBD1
CAWRTGGPEQYF
TGTGCCTGGCGGACAGGGGGACCCGAGCAGTACTTC
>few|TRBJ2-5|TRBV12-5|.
CASALGRAEETQYF
TGTGCTAGTGCCTTGGGACGGGCGGAAGAGACCCAGTACTTC